Below, 27 T cell receptor beta chains from the same sample are listed, as sequenced in a study of PD-L1 blockade in urothelial cancer. This table comes from immunoSEQ multiplex PCR, and its TCRdb copy is limited to in-frame clones, with some not included. The data show under 55,000 clones, 84% seen once. The sample was PBMCs, taken around atezolizumab (anti-PD-L1) treatment. Source of these receptors: a man aged 35 to 55 with urothelial cancer.

The V and J genes are TRBV19 and TRBJ2-2, with D maybe TRBD1 (6 bases). The CDR3 is made up of 14 amino acids. Trimming removed 10 bases at V and 1 base at J, with 13 bases between. Germline V gene data show CDR1 as LNHDA and CDR2 as SQIVND (reference sequence). CDR3 amino acids: CATRTALNTGELFF. The CDR3 DNA reads TGTGCCACCAGGACAGCCTTGAACACCGGGGAGCTGTTTTTT.

The V call is TRBV13, the J call TRBJ2-5; TRBD1 might be the D (5 bases). The CDR3 is 14 amino acids. Germline CDR1 PRHDT, CDR2 FYEKMQ (reference sequence). With 0 bases removed from V and 1 base from J, the gap between germline ends came to 6 bases. CDR3 in DNA: TGTGCCAGCAGCTTAGGGACAGTCCAAGAGACCCAGTACTTC. It yields the protein CASSLGTVQETQYF.

This chain connects TRBV6-6 to TRBJ1-5; 12 nucleotides match TRBD1. After removal of 6 bases from V and 5 bases from J, the junction contained 5 bases not matched to a gene. CDR3 length equals 15 residues. In germline, CDR1 is MNHNY, CDR2 SVGAGI (reference sequence). The CDR3 protein is CASRPRDRGHQPQHF. CDR3 bases: TGTGCCAGCAGGCCCCGGGACAGGGGGCATCAGCCCCAGCATTTT.

This clone occurred a few times. An end of the junction does not agree with germline; a read error may underlie this. The J gene is TRBJ1-1, the V gene TRBV30; tentatively, D is TRBD1 (6 bases). This CDR3 is 12 amino acids long. Germline V gene data show CDR1 as GTSNPN and CDR2 as SVGIG (reference sequence). The CDR3 loop reads CAWSVTGNHWIF. The CDR3 nucleotides are TGTGCCTGGAGTGTAACAGGGAATCACTGGATCTTT.

The chain couples TRBV29-1 to TRBJ2-7, with 7 bases that match TRBD2. The CDR3 runs to 14 residues. Germline CDR1 and CDR2: SQVTM and ANQGSEA. V lost 4 bases and J lost 5; bases outside the gene matches: 11. CDR3 in DNA: TGCAGCGTTGGGGGGAGGGTCGGTTCGGACGAGCAGTACTTC. This sequence encodes CSVGGRVGSDEQYF.

The rearrangement uses TRBV7-3 and TRBJ2-3, with D hard to call. This CDR3 region has 14 residues. Germline lookup yields CDR1 SGHTA and CDR2 FQGTGA. Trimming left V 2 bases short and J 0 bases short, with 6 bases between. CDR3 DNA sequence: TGTGCCAGCAGCTTAGACTCTAGCACAGATACGCAGTATTTT. Residues: CASSLDSSTDTQYF.

CDR3 amino acids: CASSRYKSDEQYF. The DNA for the CDR3 is TGTGCCAGCTCACGGTACAAGTCCGACGAGCAGTACTTC. The chain links TRBV18 to TRBJ2-7; D unresolved. CDR3 length equals 13 residues. Germline V gene sequence: CDR1 KGHSH, CDR2 LQKENI. The germline V and J ends were trimmed by 4 bases and 5 bases, with 12 bases remaining between them.

This clone was picked up a small number of times. In the same sample, other DNA sequences code for this CDR3. This chain connects TRBV5-1 to TRBJ2-7; TRBD2 aligns across 9 bases. CDR1 and CDR2 (germline): SGHRS, YFSETQ. The CDR3 is 13 amino acids. Trimming removed 6 bases from V and 5 bases from J; junction bases left unmatched: 6. DNA of the CDR3: TGCGCCAGCAAGGCTAGCGGGATGAACGAGCAGTACTTC. This translates into CASKASGMNEQYF.

The J gene is TRBJ2-1, the V gene TRBV19, with TRBD2 identical over 10 bases. Germline V lookup: CDR1 LNHDA, CDR2 SQIVND (reference sequence). Trimming cost V 1 base and J 5 bases; bases outside gene matches: 8. The CDR3 is 17 amino acids. CDR3 protein: CASSIGPSGSHDNEQFF. The CDR3, as DNA: TGTGCCAGTAGTATAGGCCCTAGCGGGAGCCATGACAATGAGCAGTTCTTC.

The genes are TRBV11-2 and TRBJ2-5; 9 nucleotides line up with TRBD2. The J segment lost 3 bases and the V segment lost 4 bases, leaving 3 bases of the junction unmatched. The CDR3 loop spans 14 amino acids. In germline, CDR1 is SGHAT, CDR2 FQNNGV. The CDR3, as DNA: TGTGCCAGCAGCTCTAGCGGGACGAAAGAGACCCAGTACTTC. This translates into CASSSSGTKETQYF.

The chain employs TRBV4-1 and TRBJ2-7; 10 bases fit TRBD2. V shed 4 bases, J shed 4 bases, and the junction held 1 base outside the gene matches. Germline values: CDR1 MGHRA, CDR2 YSYEKL. The CDR3 spans 13 residues. The CDR3 region is CASSLTSGYEQYF. The CDR3 nucleotides are TGCGCCAGCAGCCTGACTAGCGGGTACGAGCAGTACTTC.

CDR3 residues: CASSPGGDNEQYF. CDR3 coding DNA: TGTGCCAGCTCACCAGGGGGGGATAACGAGCAGTACTTC. The V and J genes are TRBV18 and TRBJ2-7; TRBD2 aligns across 7 bases. The CDR3 is 13 amino acids. V trimming: 2 bases; J trimming: 5 bases; junction bases outside the gene matches: 3. Germline CDR1 and CDR2: KGHSH and LQKENI.

The genes are TRBV9 and TRBJ2-1, with D perhaps matching TRBD2 (6 bases). The V gene lost 4 bases and the J gene lost 3 bases, with 11 bases spanning the gap. The germline V gene has CDR1 SGDLS and CDR2 YYNGEE. This CDR3 is built from 14 residues. The DNA of the CDR3 is TGTGCCAGCAGCCCGGGACTTCGCTACAATGAGCAGTTCTTC. Its translation: CASSPGLRYNEQFF.

J is TRBJ1-5 and V is TRBV2; D ambiguous. Germline CDR1 SNHLY, CDR2 FYNNEI. V lost 1 base, J lost 4 bases, and 8 bases lay in between. This CDR3 spans 14 amino acids. The CDR3, as DNA: TGTGCCAGCAGTGAAGACAGTGGAAATCAGCCCCAGCATTTT. Its protein is CASSEDSGNQPQHF.

This clone came up a few times. The CDR3 sequence: CASSPWGGRLYNEQFF. CDR3 coding DNA: TGTGCCAGCAGTCCCTGGGGGGGCCGCCTCTACAATGAGCAGTTCTTC. The chain is built from TRBV28 and TRBJ2-1; D is perhaps TRBD2 (7 bases). Deletions cut 5 bases from V and 3 bases from J, with 17 bases between. The CDR3 runs to 16 residues. Germline V gene lookup returns CDR1 MDHEN and CDR2 SYDVKM. The variable domain in full, with the rest retrieved from reference TRBV28 and TRBJ2-1, is DVKVTQSSRYLVKRTGEKVFLECVQDMDHENMFWYRQDPGLGLRLIYFSYDVKMKEKGDIPEGYSVSREKKERFSLILESASTNQTSMYLCASSPWGGRLYNEQFFGPGTRLTVL.

This clone was observed a single time. The J gene is TRBJ1-5, the V gene TRBV2; D gene ambiguous. Germline V gene sequence: CDR1 SNHLY, CDR2 FYNNEI. The CDR3 length is 15 residues. The V end lost 0 bases, the J end lost 4 bases, and 10 bases lay between the germline ends. CDR3 DNA: TGTGCCAGCAGTGAAGCGGCCCTCACGAATCAGCCCCAGCATTTT. This translates into CASSEAALTNQPQHF.

The gene calls are TRBV5-6 and TRBJ1-1; possibly TRBD1 for D (5 bases). This CDR3 region has 16 residues. The V end lost 3 bases, the J end lost 3 bases, and 18 bases lay between the germline ends. Germline loops: CDR1 SGHDT, CDR2 YYEEEE. CDR3 protein: CASSSGFRQKDTEAFF. DNA of the CDR3: TGTGCCAGCAGCTCGGGTTTCAGACAGAAGGACACTGAAGCTTTCTTT.

The V call is TRBV29-1, the J call TRBJ2-6; TRBD2 is a possible D gene (5 bases). V lost 4 bases and J lost 0, with 19 bases in between. There are 18 residues in the CDR3. Germline V gene data show CDR1 as SQVTM and CDR2 as ANQGSEA. CDR3 amino acids: CSVGLGSHRSSGANVLTF. CDR3 in DNA: TGCAGCGTTGGGTTAGGGAGCCACCGAAGCTCTGGGGCCAACGTCCTGACTTTC. Full variable domain (rest looked up from reference TRBV29-1 and TRBJ2-6): SAVISQKPSRDICQRGTSLTIQCQVDSQVTMMFWYRQQPGQSLTLIATANQGSEATYESGFVIDKFPISRPNLTFSTLTVSNMSPEDSSIYLCSVGLGSHRSSGANVLTFGAGSRLTVL.

This sequence joins TRBV11-2 and TRBJ2-1, with TRBD1 matching over 7 bases. There are 14 residues in the CDR3. V shed 5 bases, J shed 8 bases, and the junction held 9 bases outside the gene matches. From germline, CDR1 is SGHAT and CDR2 FQNNGV. CDR3 in amino acids: CASSPGQAWDEQFF. The CDR3 DNA sequence: TGTGCCAGCAGCCCAGGACAGGCTTGGGATGAGCAGTTCTTC.

The chain employs TRBV30 and TRBJ1-1, with a tentative D call TRBD1 (5 bases). Germline V CDR1 and CDR2: GTSNPN, SVGIG (reference sequence). The CDR3 length is 12 residues. Trimming pared 5 bases from V and 5 bases from J, leaving 12 bases between. CDR3 in DNA: TGTGCCTGGGGACAAGGTGTAACTGAAGCTTTCTTT. Residues: CAWGQGVTEAFF.

This chain connects TRBV4-3 to TRBJ2-6; D may be TRBD2 (5 bases). Deletions cut 0 bases from V and 0 bases from J, with 9 bases between. Germline CDR1 and CDR2: LGHNA and YSLEER. The CDR3 totals 17 residues. CDR3 loop: CASSQDMGSSGANVLTF. DNA of the CDR3: TGCGCCAGCAGCCAAGATATGGGGAGCTCTGGGGCCAACGTCCTGACTTTC.

The chain employs TRBV9 and TRBJ2-3; D might be TRBD1 (5 bases). Germline V gene data show CDR1 as SGDLS and CDR2 as YYNGEE. This CDR3 is 15 amino acids long. Trimming took 4 bases from V and 0 from J, leaving 12 bases between them. CDR3 sequence reads: CASSTQGISTDTQYF. CDR3 DNA sequence: TGTGCCAGCAGCACCCAGGGCATAAGCACAGATACGCAGTATTTT.

J is TRBJ1-1 and V is TRBV7-8; 8 bases match TRBD1. With 5 bases clipped from V and 10 bases from J, the junction kept 6 bases outside the gene matches. Germline loops: CDR1 SGHVS, CDR2 FQNEAQ. This CDR3 contains 12 residues. The CDR3: CASSPNRGVAFF. The CDR3 DNA sequence: TGTGCCAGCAGCCCGAACAGGGGGGTAGCTTTCTTT.

The chain joins TRBV28 to TRBJ2-7; D is perhaps TRBD1 (6 bases). This CDR3 has 13 amino acids. Between the trimmed V and J ends, which lost 7 bases and 6 bases, there was a span of 16 bases. The germline V gene has CDR1 MDHEN and CDR2 SYDVKM. CDR3 amino acids: CASTTGTSIEQYF. CDR3 DNA: TGTGCCAGCACCACAGGGACCTCCATCGAGCAGTACTTC.

The V and J genes are TRBV30 and TRBJ2-1; no reliable D call. Germline V gene sequence: CDR1 GTSNPN, CDR2 SVGIG (reference sequence). The CDR3 is 12 residues long. V lost 2 bases and J lost 9, with 11 bases in between. CDR3 coding DNA: TGTGCCTGGAGTCCCTTAGCCATTGAGCAGTTCTTC. As protein: CAWSPLAIEQFF.

V and J are TRBV7-2 and TRBJ2-3; D remains ambiguous. Trimming took off 1 base at V and 6 bases at J, with 14 bases between the two ends. The germline CDR1 and CDR2 sequences are SGHTA and FQGNSA. CDR3 length: 15 amino acids. CDR3 protein: CASSLVSAARDTQYF. The CDR3 bases are TGTGCCAGCAGCTTAGTATCGGCGGCACGGGATACGCAGTATTTT. The variable domain in full, completed from reference TRBV7-2 and TRBJ2-3, reads GAGVSQSPSNKVTEKGKDVELRCDPISGHTALYWYRQSLGQGLEFLIYFQGNSAPDKSGLPSDRFSAERTGGSVSTLTIQRTQQEDSAVYLCASSLVSAARDTQYFGPGTRLTVL.

The rearrangement uses TRBV14 and TRBJ1-2; D is uncertain. V was clipped by 0 bases and J by 7 bases, with 9 bases between them. The CDR3 has 13 amino acids. In germline, CDR1 is SGHDN, CDR2 FVKESK. The CDR3 nucleotides read TGTGCCAGCAGCCAAGATCACAGCTTTGGCTACACCTTC. It translates to CASSQDHSFGYTF.